Included here is one T cell receptor beta chain sequence, with context. Its antigen is currently not known. There are no base qualities to consult, and no much larger clone falls within one base. The data derive from a study of post-analysis software for immune sequencing data (dated by TCRdb to 2014 to 2015). At the level of the whole study: The recorded disease courses included relapsing-remitting, secondary progressive and progressive-relapsing multiple sclerosis, and some patients had no subtype annotation. Patient repertoires were compared against roughly 12 previously published healthy control repertoires from donors aged about 6 to 27 years. A subset of samples was prepared in parallel using single-end sample barcoding, then pooled and co-amplified after Illumina adapter ligation.

To demonstrate the VDJtools post-analysis software, the study profiled TCR beta repertoires from the peripheral blood of about 13 young patients with multiple sclerosis. The multiple sclerosis patients were children and adolescents between roughly 6 and 17 years of age. Counted from cysteine to phenylalanine, this CDR3 has 15 amino acids. Only the CDR3 DNA is retained, 45 bases long and in frame from the first base. A distance of 15 bases separates the germline ends of V and J, which lose 2 bases and 6 bases respectively. The germline V gene encodes CDR1 SGHTA and CDR2 FQGNSA. Beyond this particular receptor, the publication reports: Direct clustering with F measure showed strong co-clustering of samples prepared in the same batch, prompting a batch-effect correction. The control group was slightly older than the multiple sclerosis patient group. Roughly 5 TRBV segments, including TRBV5-6, TRBV5-1 and TRBV20-1, were significantly more frequent in patients than controls. Normalized Chao1 diversity was significantly lower in multiple sclerosis patients than controls, suggesting substantial peripheral T-cell clonal expansion.

Libraries came from PCR. For sequencing, an Illumina HiSeq 2500 was employed. To reduce PCR and sequencing biases, unique molecular identifiers were incorporated into the TCR beta cDNA libraries. Every 1 to 10 million input T cells yielded about 500,000 cDNA molecules, meaning each molecule approximated one T cell. The patient libraries were prepared and sequenced using the same protocol as the earlier healthy control dataset. Within a given batch, samples were prepared together, multiplexed and sequenced on the same HiSeq lane. Under the source paper's analysis protocol: MIGEC was used to process the raw barcoded reads, and molecular identifier groups with only a single read were discarded before consensus assembly and CDR3 extraction. VDJtools was used for post-analysis of the clonotype tables, and diversity was normalized by down-sampling every dataset to the size of the smallest sample. To correct batch-related cross-sample contamination, repertoire overlap clustering matched CDR3 amino acid sequences but not nucleotide sequences. The public reads were quality trimmed at Q25 with fastp and then assembled into clones with MiXCR by TCRdb, keeping productive beta chains. Rows with a matching CDR3 protein are joined into one entry that keeps the most common DNA and genes. The V and J calls follow TCRdb's processing rather than the paper's. The sample table shows hundreds of thousands of distinct CDR3 sequences, and less than 35% are seen once. The biggest ten clones account for 0.56% of the sample.

The chain uses TRBV7-2 and TRBJ2-3; no D gene can be assigned with confidence. Sequenced input: blood. The TCR comes from a girl between 10 and 17 years old with multiple sclerosis. This receptor carries the CDR3 CASSLSPLGYDTQYF. The DNA sequence reads TGTGCCAGCAGCTTAAGCCCCCTTGGGTATGATACGCAGTATTTT.